These 26 T cell receptor beta chains share one sample of origin, sequenced in a study of early T cells in non-severe SARS-CoV-2 infection. TCRdb reanalysed the 5' RACE reads using MiXCR and keeps one entry per CDR3 protein. Here the sample spans some 71,000 distinct CDR3 sequences, about a tenth being singletons. Sequences were derived from whole blood, sampled at baseline. These receptors came from an adult who was a healthcare worker with PCR-confirmed SARS-CoV-2 infection or an uninfected control (not recorded which).

This clonotype was detected a few times. V usage is TRBV28 and J usage is TRBJ2-4; TRBD1 might be the D (6 bases). Trimming left V 6 bases short and J 1 base short, with 13 bases between. Germline lookup yields CDR1 MDHEN and CDR2 SYDVKM. The CDR3 has 15 amino acids. CDR3 residues: CASRGQSGAKNIQYF. The CDR3 nucleotides read TGTGCCAGCAGAGGACAGTCGGGGGCCAAAAACATTCAGTACTTC. Full variable domain (outside the CDR3, taken from reference TRBV28 and TRBJ2-4): DVKVTQSSRYLVKRTGEKVFLECVQDMDHENMFWYRQDPGLGLRLIYFSYDVKMKEKGDIPEGYSVSREKKERFSLILESASTNQTSMYLCASRGQSGAKNIQYFGAGTRLSVL.

There are many counts of this clonotype. The CDR3 region is CASALGGLLFQETQYF. CDR3 nucleotide sequence: TGTGCCAGCGCACTCGGAGGTTTGTTATTCCAAGAGACCCAGTACTTC. The rearrangement links TRBV28 to TRBJ2-5; a weak D match, TRBD2 (5 bases). Trimming pared 8 bases from V and 1 base from J, leaving 20 bases between. Germline CDR1 is MDHEN and CDR2 is SYDVKM. The CDR3 covers 16 residues.

V and J are TRBV12-2 and TRBJ1-6; no check of the table's D call, TRBD1, against the DNA was made. TRBV12-2 is listed as a pseudogene. This CDR3 contains 14 residues. CDR3 in amino acids: CASRRTGGRSPLHF. The CDR3 DNA reads TGTGCAAGTCGCCGGACAGGGGGCAGATCACCCCTCCACTTT.

This clonotype was seen only a few times. The genes are TRBV24-1 and TRBJ2-1, with 10 nucleotides matching TRBD2. V shed 3 bases, J shed 7 bases, and the junction held 11 bases outside the gene matches. This CDR3 is 17 amino acids long. CDR1 is KGHDR and CDR2 is SFDVKD in the germline V gene. Here the CDR3 DNA reads TGTGCCACCAGTGATAGGCGATTAGCGGGAGGTGTTAATGAGCAGTTCTTC. Amino acid sequence: CATSDRRLAGGVNEQFF.

This clonotype was picked up many times. The chain links TRBV24-1 to TRBJ2-2; D gene ambiguous. There are 15 residues in the CDR3. Looked up from germline, CDR1 is KGHDR and CDR2 is SFDVKD. Trimming pared 1 base from V and 4 bases from J, leaving 9 bases between. Written as DNA, the CDR3 is TGTGCCACCAGTGATTTTGCCCGGGCCACCGGGGAGCTGTTTTTT. It is translated as CATSDFARATGELFF.

This clonotype has at least ten counts. The chain is built from TRBV9 and TRBJ1-4, with no clear D. This CDR3 has 14 residues. The V end was cut by 4 bases, the J end by 14 bases, with 21 bases between. CDR1 is SGDLS, CDR2 YYNGEE, per germline. The CDR3 nucleotides read TGTGCCAGCAGCCCCACCGTTGGCCAAGGGATGCTGTTTTTT. Residues: CASSPTVGQGMLFF.

In its sample, this clonotype was seen many times. This chain uses TRBV7-2 with TRBJ1-5; weak D call: TRBD1 (6 bases). Germline CDR1 reads SGHTA; CDR2 reads FQGNSA. This CDR3 region has 13 residues. V lost 5 bases and J lost 6, with 11 bases in between. CDR3 coding DNA: TGTGCCAGCAGCCAAGCAGGGGTTCAGCCCCAGCATTTT. Protein: CASSQAGVQPQHF.

Points on this clonotype: This clone may be a read error of a much larger clone one base away. This chain connects TRBV7-2 to TRBJ1-5; D remains ambiguous. The CDR3 runs to 13 residues. V lost 4 bases and J lost 7, with 11 bases in between. Looked up from germline, CDR1 is SGHTA and CDR2 is FQGNSA. The CDR3 region has the DNA TGTGCCAGCAGCTCCATCTTGAGGCAGCCCCAGCATTTT. It specifies CASSSILRQPQHF.

This clonotype was found many times. The V gene is TRBV12-5, the J gene TRBJ1-5; D possibly corresponds to TRBD1 (6 bases). V was shortened by 6 bases and J by 6 bases, with 9 bases between the two germline ends. The CDR3 spans 12 residues. Germline lookup yields CDR1 LGHNT and CDR2 FRNRAP. CDR3 bases: TGTGCTAGTGGAACAGGGACTCAGCCCCAGCATTTT. This gives the protein CASGTGTQPQHF.

This clonotype was found a few times. The chain recombines TRBV28 with TRBJ2-2; no firm D call. CDR3 length equals 12 residues. Germline loops: CDR1 MDHEN, CDR2 SYDVKM. V lost 6 bases and J 6 bases, leaving 8 bases between the germline ends. CDR3 protein: CASSPVPGELFF. As DNA, the CDR3 is TGTGCCAGCAGCCCCGTGCCCGGGGAGCTGTTTTTT.

This clonotype was observed a few times. The rearrangement uses TRBV10-3 and TRBJ2-2, with a tentative D call TRBD1 (5 bases). This CDR3 spans 14 amino acids. V lost 6 bases, J lost 1 base, and 9 bases lay in between. CDR1 is ENHRY, CDR2 SYGVKD, per germline. CDR3 sequence: CAIRGTGNTGELFF. The CDR3 DNA reads as TGTGCCATCAGGGGCACAGGGAACACCGGGGAGCTGTTTTTT.

This clonotype was observed a few times. V usage is TRBV5-6 and J usage is TRBJ2-1; D is uncertain. V was pared by 2 bases and J by 10 bases, with 10 bases between. The CDR3 is 12 residues long. Germline assignment: CDR1 SGHDT and CDR2 YYEEEE. The CDR3 loop reads CASSFIPQEQFF. The CDR3 nucleotides are TGTGCCAGCAGCTTCATCCCCCAGGAGCAGTTCTTC.

The CDR3 nucleotides read TGTGCCAGCAGTCCGGAGGGACGACAGGGACCCCTCCACTTT. Its translation: CASSPEGRQGPLHF. The chain carries TRBV12-3 or TRBV12-4 and TRBJ1-6, with 7 bases identical to TRBD1. The junction had 10 bases not matched to a gene; V was cut back by 5 bases and J by 12 bases. The CDR3 totals 14 residues.

This clonotype was picked up one time. This chain links TRBV11-2 with TRBJ2-7; 10 nucleotides match TRBD2. This CDR3 spans 17 amino acids. Germline V CDR1 and CDR2: SGHAT, FQNNGV. V shed 6 bases, J shed 2 bases, and the junction held 13 bases outside the gene matches. The chain's CDR3 is CASRHSLGLAEPYEQYF. The CDR3 DNA is TGTGCCAGCAGACATAGCCTCGGACTAGCGGAGCCCTACGAGCAGTACTTC.

This clonotype was seen at least ten times. The V gene is TRBV20-1, the J gene TRBJ2-3; D may be TRBD1 (5 bases). Germline-derived CDR1 and CDR2 are DFQATT and SNEGSKA (reference sequence). V was pared by 7 bases and J by 2 bases, with 7 bases between. The CDR3 runs 11 residues. The CDR3 DNA sequence: TGCAGTGTAGGGGCCACAGATACGCAGTATTTT. It translates to CSVGATDTQYF.

This clonotype was seen ten or more times. The chain links TRBV29-1 to TRBJ2-2; no firm D call. CDR1 SQVTM and CDR2 ANQGSEA come from the germline V gene. Trimming stripped 4 bases from V and 5 bases from J, with 5 bases between. CDR3 length equals 11 residues. The CDR3 here is CSVGHTGELFF. The CDR3 DNA sequence: TGCAGCGTTGGGCATACCGGGGAGCTGTTTTTT.

The chain uses TRBV11-2 and TRBJ2-4, with D unclear. Germline V CDR1 and CDR2: SGHAT, FQNNGV. The V and J ends lost 5 bases and 14 bases respectively, with 13 bases between them. This CDR3 is 11 amino acids long. CDR3 sequence reads: CASSTVGVEYF. The CDR3 coding sequence is TGTGCCAGCAGCACAGTTGGGGTTGAGTACTTC.

J is TRBJ2-5 and V is TRBV12-3 or TRBV12-4; D perhaps matches TRBD2 (6 bases). This CDR3 spans 13 amino acids. V was clipped by 2 bases and J by 4 bases, with 8 bases between them. This CDR3 reads CASSLNSGETQYF. In DNA, the CDR3 is TGTGCCAGCAGTTTAAATAGCGGAGAGACCCAGTACTTC.

This clonotype was counted many times. The chain couples TRBV12-3 or TRBV12-4 to TRBJ1-5, with TRBD1 as a possible D gene (5 bases). Trimming cost V 6 bases and J 0 bases, with 12 bases left between them. This CDR3 is 15 amino acids long. CDR3 loop: CASRSSGSSNQPQHF. Here the CDR3 DNA reads TGTGCCAGCAGGTCGTCAGGGAGTAGCAATCAGCCCCAGCATTTT.

V gene TRBV9 combines with J gene TRBJ2-3, with D perhaps matching TRBD1 (6 bases). Germline V gene lookup returns CDR1 SGDLS and CDR2 YYNGEE. The CDR3 contains 16 residues. V gave up 0 bases and J gave up 4 bases, with 15 bases separating them. The CDR3 reads CASSVGPHTGPDTQYF. Written as DNA, the CDR3 is TGTGCCAGCAGCGTAGGTCCCCACACAGGGCCAGATACGCAGTATTTT.

The chain combines TRBV28 with TRBJ2-7; no reliable D call. Deletions cut 1 base from V and 4 bases from J, with 8 bases between. CDR1 is MDHEN, CDR2 SYDVKM, per germline. The CDR3 runs to 13 residues. CDR3 sequence: CASSLSQKYEQYF. The DNA for the CDR3 is TGTGCCAGCAGTTTATCACAGAAGTACGAGCAGTACTTC. The complete variable domain, with remaining parts taken from reference TRBV28 and TRBJ2-7, reads DVKVTQSSRYLVKRTGEKVFLECVQDMDHENMFWYRQDPGLGLRLIYFSYDVKMKEKGDIPEGYSVSREKKERFSLILESASTNQTSMYLCASSLSQKYEQYFGPGTRLTVT.

The sample holds many counts of this clonotype. The chain combines TRBV12-3 or TRBV12-4 with TRBJ1-2, with D hard to call. The CDR3 spans 13 residues. V was pared by 1 base and J by 4 bases, with 7 bases between. This CDR3 reads CASSLGGFYGYTF. The CDR3 DNA reads as TGTGCCAGCAGTTTAGGGGGATTCTATGGCTACACCTTC.

The chain couples TRBV20-1 to TRBJ2-7; 10 nucleotides agree with TRBD1. CDR1 and CDR2 (germline): DFQATT, SNEGSKA (reference sequence). The CDR3 has 15 residues. The V and J ends lost 4 bases and 6 bases, in that order; junction bases with no gene match: 12. The CDR3, as DNA: TGCAGTGCTAAAACACCGGGACAGGGGTGGACCGAGCAGTACTTC. Translating it yields CSAKTPGQGWTEQYF.

This sequence joins TRBV27 and TRBJ2-1; the D gene could be TRBD1 or TRBD2 (5 bases each). This CDR3 spans 14 amino acids. The V end was cut by 8 bases, the J end by 7 bases, with 18 bases between. Germline loops: CDR1 MNHEY, CDR2 SMNVEV (reference sequence). In nucleotides, the CDR3 is TGTGCCAGCGGACCGGGTGGGGGTCTAAATGAGCAGTTCTTC. Encoded protein: CASGPGGGLNEQFF.

This clonotype came up many times. J is TRBJ2-7 and V is TRBV28; TRBD1 aligns across 7 bases. The CDR3 covers 15 residues. The J segment lost 2 bases and the V segment lost 4 bases, leaving 8 bases of the junction unmatched. CDR1 is MDHEN, CDR2 SYDVKM, per germline. The DNA for the CDR3 is TGTGCCAGCAGTTCCCAACGACAGGGAACCTACGAGCAGTACTTC. Translating gives CASSSQRQGTYEQYF.

The sample holds a few counts of this clonotype. This chain joins TRBV12-3 or TRBV12-4 and TRBJ1-5; tentatively, D is TRBD1 (5 bases). CDR3 length equals 15 residues. V shed 5 bases and J shed 7 bases, with 18 bases lying between them. CDR3 residues: CASSRTGGERQPQHF. For the CDR3, the DNA is TGTGCCAGCAGTCGCACGGGGGGGGAAAGACAGCCCCAGCATTTT.